This TCR beta chain comes out of a study of vaccination and CD4 T cells after COVID-19. Study at large: Post-diagnosis, post-COVID samples were collected after a median approximately 91 days, ranging 35 to 161.

The assay that was used to sequence DNA from cultured CD4+ T cells was the Oncomine TCR Beta short-read assay. TCRdb processed the PCR reads anew with MiXCR; each CDR3 protein has one entry. The sample lists around 19,000 distinct CDR3 sequences, roughly two fifths occurring once. Note on this clonotype: Its target is not known.

This CDR3 region has 13 residues. The V and J ends lost 5 bases and 3 bases respectively, with 8 bases between them. Described treatment: roughly nine-day PBMC culture with coronavirus spike peptide pools or control peptides (ViraFEST assay). This chain joins TRBV12-3 or TRBV12-4 and TRBJ2-1, with TRBD1 as a possible D gene (6 bases). This TCR derives from a human donor who had recovered from COVID-19. Source material: CD4+ T cells from blood, cultured in vitro. CDR3 sequence reads: CASSVDSYNEQFF. For the CDR3, the DNA is TGTGCCAGCAGTGTGGACAGCTACAATGAGCAGTTCTTC.